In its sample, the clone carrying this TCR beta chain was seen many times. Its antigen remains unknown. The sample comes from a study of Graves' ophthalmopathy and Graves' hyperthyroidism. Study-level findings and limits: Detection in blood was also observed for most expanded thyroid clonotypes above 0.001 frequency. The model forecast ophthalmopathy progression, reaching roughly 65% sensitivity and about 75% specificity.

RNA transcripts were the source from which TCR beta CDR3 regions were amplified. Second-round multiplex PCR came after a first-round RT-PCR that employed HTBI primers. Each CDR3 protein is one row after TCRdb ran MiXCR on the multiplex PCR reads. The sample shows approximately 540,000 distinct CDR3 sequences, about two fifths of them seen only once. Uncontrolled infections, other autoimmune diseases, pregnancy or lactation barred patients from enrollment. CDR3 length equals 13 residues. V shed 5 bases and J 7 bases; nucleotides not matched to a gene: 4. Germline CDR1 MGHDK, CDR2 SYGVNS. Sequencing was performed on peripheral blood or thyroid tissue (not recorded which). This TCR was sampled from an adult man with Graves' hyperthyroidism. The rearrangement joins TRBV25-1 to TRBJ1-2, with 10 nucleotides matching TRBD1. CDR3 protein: CASSRGQGPGYTF. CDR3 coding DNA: TGTGCCAGCAGTAGGGGACAGGGGCCTGGCTACACCTTC.